The sequence of this T cell receptor (beta chain) was determined in a study of blood T cell repertoires in COVID-19. Study-level information: Samples came from the United States, Italy and Spain, spanning acute and convalescent COVID-19. From T cells, B-cell-depleted T cells, or PBMCs came the material, which was cDNA or gDNA.

The V and J ends lost 7 bases and 3 bases, in that order; junction bases with no gene match: 6. Per the germline V gene, CDR1 is MNHNY and CDR2 is SVGAGI (reference sequence). CDR3 size: 15 residues. Methods used by the authors: Nucleated cell counts were estimated from reference gene primer amplification. The table came from immunoSEQ multiplex PCR; TCRdb's copy has only in-frame clones and leaves some out. Clone size and the V and J calls come from that table; the DNA yielded D and trimming. The sample consists of 25,000 to 35,000 clones, 85% of them appearing once. This sequence originates from a man aged 55 to 70 with active COVID-19. Source material: peripheral blood. The chain couples TRBV6-6 to TRBJ2-1; 10 bases are shared with TRBD2. CDR3 sequence: CASTKGLADYNEQFF. CDR3 DNA: TGTGCCAGCACTAAAGGACTAGCGGACTACAATGAGCAGTTCTTC.